A selection of T cell receptor beta chains follows, all from one sample in a study of blood T cell repertoires in COVID-19. Method: immunoSEQ multiplex PCR; TCRdb's copy keeps in-frame clones and lacks some. The sample includes under 55,000 clones, roughly 80% of them seen just once. Sequenced: peripheral blood. Receptors originate from a human donor in a cohort sampled during active COVID-19. Each CDR3 is given with its conserved first and last residue. Fields, in order: clone size, D gene, V gene, J gene, CDR3 protein, CDR3 DNA. A D gene is named only where the DNA matches it firmly. Not every row has a clone size; where given, it reads once, few, many or a size class.

clone size: NA
D gene: NA
V gene: TRBV7-2
J gene: TRBJ2-4
CDR3 protein: CASSLGQTLAKNIQYF
CDR3 DNA: TGTGCCAGCAGCTTAGGACAGACCTTAGCCAAAAACATTCAGTACTTC

clone size: NA
D gene: NA
V gene: TRBV7-6
J gene: TRBJ1-6
CDR3 protein: CASSVMTGNNSPLHF
CDR3 DNA: TGTGCCAGCAGCGTAATGACAGGAAATAATTCACCCCTCCACTTT

clone size: NA
D gene: NA
V gene: TRBV7-2
J gene: TRBJ1-2
CDR3 protein: CASSSQMNYGYTF
CDR3 DNA: TGTGCCAGCAGCTCACAGATGAACTATGGCTACACCTTC

clone size: NA
D gene: NA
V gene: TRBV10-1
J gene: TRBJ2-5
CDR3 protein: CASSDQGRGETQYF
CDR3 DNA: TGCGCCAGCAGTGACCAGGGGCGCGGAGAGACCCAGTACTTC

clone size: NA
D gene: NA
V gene: TRBV6-4
J gene: TRBJ1-6
CDR3 protein: CASSQRVNSPLHF
CDR3 DNA: TGTGCCAGCAGTCAACGGGTTAATTCACCCCTCCACTTT

clone size: NA
D gene: NA
V gene: TRBV19
J gene: TRBJ1-2
CDR3 protein: CASTGPGAASDIYGYTF
CDR3 DNA: TGTGCCAGTACCGGACCTGGGGCGGCCTCTGATATATATGGCTACACCTTC

clone size: many
D gene: TRBD1
V gene: TRBV6-5
J gene: TRBJ2-2
CDR3 protein: CASTSDRVTGELFF
CDR3 DNA: TGTGCCAGCACCTCCGACAGGGTCACCGGGGAGCTGTTTTTT

clone size: NA
D gene: TRBD1
V gene: TRBV3-1/TRBV3-2
J gene: TRBJ1-2
CDR3 protein: CASSQVQGAYGYTF
CDR3 DNA: TGTGCCAGCAGCCAAGTACAGGGGGCCTATGGCTACACCTTC

clone size: NA
D gene: TRBD1
V gene: TRBV5-1
J gene: TRBJ2-1
CDR3 protein: CASSVGPTGVSYNEQFF
CDR3 DNA: TGCGCCAGCAGCGTGGGACCCACAGGGGTATCCTACAATGAGCAGTTCTTC

clone size: once
D gene: TRBD1
V gene: TRBV5-4
J gene: TRBJ2-3
CDR3 protein: CASSPEDRGLADTQYF
CDR3 DNA: TGTGCCAGCAGCCCTGAGGACAGGGGTCTGGCGGATACGCAGTATTTT

clone size: NA
D gene: TRBD1
V gene: TRBV5-4
J gene: TRBJ1-2
CDR3 protein: CASSHLDRGLGYTF
CDR3 DNA: TGTGCCAGCAGCCACCTGGACAGGGGGCTTGGCTACACCTTC

clone size: few
D gene: NA
V gene: TRBV4-1
J gene: TRBJ1-2
CDR3 protein: CASSQVGQGYGYTF
CDR3 DNA: TGCGCCAGCAGCCAAGTTGGGCAGGGCTATGGCTACACCTTC

clone size: few
D gene: NA
V gene: TRBV19
J gene: TRBJ1-3
CDR3 protein: CASGLAPAIYF
CDR3 DNA: TGTGCCAGTGGACTGGCGCCAGCCATATATTTT

clone size: NA
D gene: TRBD1
V gene: TRBV28
J gene: TRBJ1-6
CDR3 protein: CASGNYRATGVGSPLHF
CDR3 DNA: TGTGCCAGCGGAAACTATCGGGCGACAGGGGTAGGATCACCCCTCCACTTT

clone size: NA
D gene: NA
V gene: TRBV7-2
J gene: TRBJ1-1
CDR3 protein: CASSLGGGTPTTEAFF
CDR3 DNA: TGTGCCAGCAGCTTGGGTGGGGGGACCCCGACGACTGAAGCTTTCTTT

clone size: NA
D gene: TRBD2
V gene: TRBV5-6
J gene: TRBJ2-2
CDR3 protein: CASSSPTSGGLVAGELFF
CDR3 DNA: TGTGCCAGCAGCTCCCCGACTAGCGGGGGTTTGGTTGCCGGGGAGCTGTTTTTT

clone size: NA
D gene: NA
V gene: TRBV12-3/TRBV12-4
J gene: TRBJ1-1
CDR3 protein: CASRRGGETEAFF
CDR3 DNA: TGTGCCAGCAGACGCGGGGGGGAGACTGAAGCTTTCTTT

clone size: NA
D gene: TRBD1
V gene: TRBV28
J gene: TRBJ1-4
CDR3 protein: CASRQGLFEKLFF
CDR3 DNA: TGTGCCAGCAGACAGGGGTTATTTGAAAAACTGTTTTTT